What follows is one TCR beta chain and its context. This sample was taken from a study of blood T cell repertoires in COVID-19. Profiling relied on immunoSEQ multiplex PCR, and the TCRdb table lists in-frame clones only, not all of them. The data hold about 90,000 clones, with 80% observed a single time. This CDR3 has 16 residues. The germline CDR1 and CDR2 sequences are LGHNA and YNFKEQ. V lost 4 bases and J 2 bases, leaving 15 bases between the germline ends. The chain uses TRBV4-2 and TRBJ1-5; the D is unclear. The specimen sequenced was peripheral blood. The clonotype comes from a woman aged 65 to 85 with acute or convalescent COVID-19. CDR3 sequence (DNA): TGTGCCAGCAGCCGAGTGGCGGGGAGAGGCAATCAGCCCCAGCATTTT. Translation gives CASSRVAGRGNQPQHF.